This T cell receptor beta chain came from a study of blood T cell repertoires in COVID-19. Study in general: COVID-19 samples from acute and convalescent phases originated in the United States, Italy and Spain.

The CDR3 sequence is 18 residues long. Germline assignment: CDR1 WSHSY and CDR2 SAAADI. V lost 5 bases to trimming and J lost 5 bases; unmatched junction nucleotides: 15. As originally analysed: Reference gene primer amplification yielded estimated nucleated cell counts. Sequenced by immunoSEQ multiplex PCR; TCRdb stores in-frame clones only, minus some. The D gene and trimming were derived from the DNA, and the V and J assignments and clone size from that table. The data hold approximately 200,000 clones, with 85% observed a single time. Before being deemed recovered, Cohort 3 donors had two negative PCRs, clearance, or symptom resolution.

J is TRBJ2-3 and V is TRBV10-2; TRBD2 matches at 11 bases. The sequence came from a man aged 35 to 55 who had recovered from COVID-19. The sequencing sample was made of PBMCs or T cells enriched from blood (not recorded which). The CDR3 coding sequence is TGCGCCAGCAGTCCGATTAGCGGGAGGGCCTCTGGGGGAGATACGCAGTATTTT. Protein: CASSPISGRASGGDTQYF.